Below, 5 T cell receptor beta chains from the same sample are listed, as sequenced in a study of breast tumors, draining lymph nodes, adjacent tissues (TCRdb year 2016). Lymph node samples came from the axillary draining lymph nodes of breast cancer patients. The library was generated by multiplex PCR. Sequencer: Illumina HiSeq 2000. Starting from the raw public reads, TCRdb applied fastp trimming at Q25, assembled clones with MiXCR and retained in-frame beta chains. For every CDR3 protein sequence, its rows merge into one entry that carries the most common genes and DNA. The table for this sample lists fewer than 200,000 distinct CDR3 sequences; around 33% of them were counted only once. 3% to 4.5% of the sample is held by the ten biggest clonotypes. Sequenced: axillary lymph node tissue. Receptors originate from a female donor with breast cancer. Some clones in this sample may be carry-over from other donors' samples.

The gene calls are TRBV29-1 and TRBJ1-2; 10 nucleotides align to TRBD1. The ends lost 8 bases at V and 3 bases at J; junction bases unmatched: 6. The CDR3 is 13 residues long. The germline V gene has CDR1 SQVTM and CDR2 ANQGSEA. The CDR3 region has the DNA TGCAGCAGTGACAGGGGGCTATACTATGGCTACACCTTC. Translating it yields CSSDRGLYYGYTF. The variable domain in full, completed from reference TRBV29-1 and TRBJ1-2, reads SAVISQKPSRDICQRGTSLTIQCQVDSQVTMMFWYRQQPGQSLTLIATANQGSEATYESGFVIDKFPISRPNLTFSTLTVSNMSPEDSSIYLCSSDRGLYYGYTFGSGTRLTVV.

This clonotype showed up many times. CDR3 residues: CSARGGRLAGAYEQYF. DNA of the CDR3: TGCAGTGCTAGAGGAGGCCGCCTAGCGGGAGCCTACGAGCAGTACTTC. The chain links TRBV20-1 to TRBJ2-7, with TRBD2 matching 10 bases. V gave up 1 base and J gave up 2 bases; unmatched junction bases: 8. Germline lookup yields CDR1 DFQATT and CDR2 SNEGSKA (reference sequence). The CDR3 is 16 residues long.

Points on this clonotype: Lacking the conserved final phenylalanine or tryptophan, this CDR3 likely reflects a read error. The J gene is TRBJ1-5, the V gene TRBV6-5, with a weak D call TRBD1 (5 bases). Germline values: CDR1 MNHEY, CDR2 SVGAGI. The CDR3 contains 15 residues. Trimming cost V 8 bases and J 2 bases, with 16 bases left between them. CDR3 coding DNA: TGTGCCAGCGGTCCTACAGACAGCGGCAATCAGCCCCAGCATCTT. Translated: CASGPTDSGNQPQHL.

This clonotype was counted at least ten times. The chain employs TRBV9 and TRBJ2-1, with 8 bases fitting TRBD2. The CDR3 totals 15 residues. Unmatched junction bases numbered 3, after V lost 0 bases and J lost 4 bases. Germline lookup yields CDR1 SGDLS and CDR2 YYNGEE. The CDR3 coding sequence is TGTGCCAGCAGCGTAGATAGCGGGGTATACAATGAGCAGTTCTTC. Translating gives CASSVDSGVYNEQFF.

On this clonotype: Since a much larger clone is just one base distant, this may be a read error. The genes are TRBV20-1 and TRBJ2-7; 7 positions match TRBD1. The V segment lost 5 bases and the J segment 6 bases; nucleotides outside the gene matches: 13. The CDR3 totals 14 residues. The V gene's germline CDR1 is DFQATT and CDR2 SNEGSKA (reference sequence). Here the CDR3 reads CSAWPTGVLPEQYF. The CDR3 nucleotides are TGCAGTGCTTGGCCTACAGGGGTCCTTCCCGAGCAGTACTTC.